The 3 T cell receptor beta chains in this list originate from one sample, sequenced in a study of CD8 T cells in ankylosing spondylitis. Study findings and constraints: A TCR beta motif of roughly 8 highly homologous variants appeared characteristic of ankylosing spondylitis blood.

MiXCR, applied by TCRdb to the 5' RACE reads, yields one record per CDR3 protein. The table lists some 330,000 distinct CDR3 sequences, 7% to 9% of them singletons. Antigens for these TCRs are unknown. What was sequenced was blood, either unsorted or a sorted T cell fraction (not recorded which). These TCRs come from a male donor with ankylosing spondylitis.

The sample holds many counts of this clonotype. The CDR3 here is CAIRGTSGRPANTGELFF. In nucleotides, the CDR3 is TGTGCCATCAGGGGGACTAGCGGGAGGCCCGCGAACACCGGGGAGCTGTTTTTT. The chain is built from TRBV10-3 and TRBJ2-2; the match to TRBD2 covers 15 bases. CDR1 is ENHRY, CDR2 SYGVKD, per germline. Germline trimming cut 6 bases from V and 0 bases from J; bases unmatched to any gene: 5. This CDR3 is built from 18 residues.

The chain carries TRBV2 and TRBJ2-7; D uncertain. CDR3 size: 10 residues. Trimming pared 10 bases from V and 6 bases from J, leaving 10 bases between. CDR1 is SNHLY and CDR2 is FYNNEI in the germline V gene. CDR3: CATIGFEQYF. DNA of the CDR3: TGTGCCACCATAGGATTCGAGCAGTACTTC.

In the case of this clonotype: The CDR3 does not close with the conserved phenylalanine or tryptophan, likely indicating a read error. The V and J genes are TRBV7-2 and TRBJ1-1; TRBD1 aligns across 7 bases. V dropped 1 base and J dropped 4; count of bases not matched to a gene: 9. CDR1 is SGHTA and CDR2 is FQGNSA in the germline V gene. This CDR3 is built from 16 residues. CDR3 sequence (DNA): TGTGCCAGCAGCTTAGTGGGGACAGTCTCCAGCACTGAAGCTTTCATT. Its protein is CASSLVGTVSSTEAFI.